This T cell receptor (beta chain) emerged from a study of Ad26.COV2.S vaccination and SARS-CoV-2 variants. Study in general: Ad26.COV2.S arm of COV1001 included the donor.

The data were produced by immunoSEQ multiplex PCR, yet TCRdb's version contains in-frame clones alone and is incomplete. The sample has a few hundred thousand clones, 75% to 95% seen once. The treatment here: approximately 18 received Ad26.COV2.S at low or high dose, single or two shots; about 5 received placebo; per-sample allocation not given. At day 63 after the first vaccine or placebo injection, samples were drawn. Expression of Wuhan-strain SARS-CoV-2 spike came from the Ad26 vector that formed the vaccine. Material: peripheral blood, obtained in a trial of Ad26.COV2.S vaccine versus placebo. The source is a person aged 18-65 years who received the Ad26.COV2.S COVID-19 vaccine or a placebo.

Written as DNA, the CDR3 is TGTGCCAGCAGCCTAGCGTCCGCCAAAAACATTCAGTACTTC. Its translation: CASSLASAKNIQYF. V usage is TRBV14 and J usage is TRBJ2-4; D possibly corresponds to TRBD2 (5 bases). Trimming cost V 4 bases and J 1 base, with 8 bases left between them. Germline V gene lookup returns CDR1 SGHDN and CDR2 FVKESK. The CDR3 runs to 14 residues.